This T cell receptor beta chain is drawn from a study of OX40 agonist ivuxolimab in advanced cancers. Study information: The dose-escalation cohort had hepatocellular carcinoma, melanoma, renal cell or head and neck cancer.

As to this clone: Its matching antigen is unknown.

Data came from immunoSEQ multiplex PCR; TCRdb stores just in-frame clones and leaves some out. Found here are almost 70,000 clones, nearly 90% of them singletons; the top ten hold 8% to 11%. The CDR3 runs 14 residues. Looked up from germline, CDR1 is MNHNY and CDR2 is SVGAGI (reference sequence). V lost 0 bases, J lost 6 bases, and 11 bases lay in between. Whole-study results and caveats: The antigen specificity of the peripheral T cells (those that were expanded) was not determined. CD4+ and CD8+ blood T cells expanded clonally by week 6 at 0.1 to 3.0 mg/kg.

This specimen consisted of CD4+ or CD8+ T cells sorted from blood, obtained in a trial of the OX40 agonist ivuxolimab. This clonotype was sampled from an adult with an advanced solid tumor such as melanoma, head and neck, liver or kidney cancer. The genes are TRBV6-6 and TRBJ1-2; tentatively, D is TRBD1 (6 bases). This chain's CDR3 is CASSYSQGVHGYTF. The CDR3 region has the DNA TGTGCCAGCAGTTACTCACAGGGAGTCCATGGCTACACCTTC.